These T cell receptor beta chains were read from a single sample in a study of PD-1 blockade in classical Hodgkin lymphoma. Method: immunoSEQ multiplex PCR; TCRdb's copy keeps in-frame clones and lacks some. The repertoire holds just over 14,000 clones, with around 93% as singletons. The sequenced material came from CD8+ T cells from blood. The receptor source for this set is a human donor with classical Hodgkin lymphoma. Both conserved end residues are part of each CDR3. D genes are given only for firm matches. A clone size is listed for some rows: how often the clone was seen (once, few, many), or a class if it is expanded.

>once|TRBV6-1|.|TRBJ2-7
CASNQGTIYEQYF
TGTGCCAGCAATCAGGGGACTATCTACGAGCAGTACTTC
>.|TRBV6-5|.|TRBJ2-1
CASSPLGPPHEQFF
TGTGCCAGCAGCCCCTTAGGGCCACCGCATGAGCAGTTCTTC
>.|TRBV7-7|TRBD1|TRBJ2-7
CASSPGDRAYEQYF
TGTGCTAGCAGCCCAGGGGACAGGGCGTACGAGCAGTACTTC
>.|TRBV11-2|.|TRBJ1-1
CASRDYSLAAFF
TGTGCCAGCAGAGATTATTCCCTGGCTGCTTTCTTT
>few|TRBV6-6|.|TRBJ1-5
CASSYEGQPQHF
TGTGCCAGCAGTTATGAGGGGCAGCCCCAGCATTTT
>.|TRBV27|.|TRBJ2-5
CASSLLGFQETQYF
TGTGCCAGCAGTTTATTGGGGTTCCAAGAGACCCAGTACTTC
>few|TRBV27|TRBD1|TRBJ1-2
CASSFQGAGYGYTF
TGTGCCAGCAGTTTCCAGGGGGCGGGCTATGGCTACACCTTC
>.|TRBV13|.|TRBJ1-4
CASKVGQNEKLFF
TGTGCCAGCAAGGTCGGACAGAATGAAAAACTGTTTTTT
>.|TRBV7-9|TRBD2|TRBJ2-1
CASIGTSGSGNEQFF
TGTGCCAGCATCGGGACTAGCGGGAGTGGAAATGAGCAGTTCTTC
>.|TRBV9|TRBD1|TRBJ1-1
CASSVGDRGSTEAFF
TGTGCCAGCAGCGTAGGGGACAGGGGAAGCACTGAAGCTTTCTTT
>.|TRBV11-3|TRBD1|TRBJ1-1
CASRELGQRNTEAFF
TGTGCCAGCAGAGAACTGGGACAGAGGAACACTGAAGCTTTCTTT